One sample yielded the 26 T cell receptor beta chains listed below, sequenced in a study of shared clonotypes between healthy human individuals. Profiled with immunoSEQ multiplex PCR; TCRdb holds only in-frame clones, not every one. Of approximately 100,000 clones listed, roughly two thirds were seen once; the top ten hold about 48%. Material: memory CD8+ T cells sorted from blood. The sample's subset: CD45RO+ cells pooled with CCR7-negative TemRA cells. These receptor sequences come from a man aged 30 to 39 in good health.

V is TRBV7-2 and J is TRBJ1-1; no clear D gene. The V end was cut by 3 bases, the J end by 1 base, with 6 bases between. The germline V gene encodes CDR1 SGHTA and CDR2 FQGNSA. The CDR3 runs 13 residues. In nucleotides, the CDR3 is TGTGCCAGCAGCTTCGGACGGAACACTGAAGCTTTCTTT. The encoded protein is CASSFGRNTEAFF. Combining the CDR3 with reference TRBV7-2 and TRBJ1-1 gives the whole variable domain GAGVSQSPSNKVTEKGKDVELRCDPISGHTALYWYRQSLGQGLEFLIYFQGNSAPDKSGLPSDRFSAERTGGSVSTLTIQRTQQEDSAVYLCASSFGRNTEAFFGQGTRLTVV.

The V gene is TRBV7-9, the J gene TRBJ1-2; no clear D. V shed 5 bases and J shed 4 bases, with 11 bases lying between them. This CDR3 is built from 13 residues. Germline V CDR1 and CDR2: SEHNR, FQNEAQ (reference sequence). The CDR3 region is CASSPDLGYGYTF. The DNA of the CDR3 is TGTGCCAGCAGCCCAGATCTGGGCTATGGCTACACCTTC.

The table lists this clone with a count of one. The chain's CDR3 is CASSLVLGYGYTF. The CDR3 bases are TGTGCCAGCAGCTTAGTTTTGGGCTATGGCTACACCTTC. The chain carries TRBV11-2 and TRBJ1-2; D is undetermined. This CDR3 has 13 residues. Germline V lookup: CDR1 SGHAT, CDR2 FQNNGV. V was cut by 1 base and J by 4 bases, with 7 bases left in between.

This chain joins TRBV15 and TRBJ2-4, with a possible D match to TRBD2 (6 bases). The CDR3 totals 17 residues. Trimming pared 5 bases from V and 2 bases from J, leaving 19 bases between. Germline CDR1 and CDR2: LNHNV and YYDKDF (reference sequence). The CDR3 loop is CATSGDLGGGSKNIQYF. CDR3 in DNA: TGTGCCACCAGCGGCGACTTGGGGGGAGGCTCCAAAAACATTCAGTACTTC.

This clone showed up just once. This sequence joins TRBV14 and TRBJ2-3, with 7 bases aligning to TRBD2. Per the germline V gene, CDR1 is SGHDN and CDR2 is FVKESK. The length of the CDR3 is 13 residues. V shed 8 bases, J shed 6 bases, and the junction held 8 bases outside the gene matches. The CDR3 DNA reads TGTGCCAGCGGGCTAGCGGCTTCCGATACGCAGTATTTT. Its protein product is CASGLAASDTQYF.

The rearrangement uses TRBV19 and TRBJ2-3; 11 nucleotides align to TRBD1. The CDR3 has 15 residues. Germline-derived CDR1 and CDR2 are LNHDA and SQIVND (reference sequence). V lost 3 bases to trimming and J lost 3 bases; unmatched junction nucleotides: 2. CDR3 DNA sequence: TGTGCCAGTAGTATTTGGGACAGGGGGACAGATACGCAGTATTTT. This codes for CASSIWDRGTDTQYF.

CDR3 in DNA: TGTGCCAGCAGTTACCGCCAGGGGCGCACCTACGAGCAGTACTTC. Translation gives CASSYRQGRTYEQYF. The chain couples TRBV6-6 to TRBJ2-7, with D possibly TRBD1 on 6 matching bases. The CDR3 consists of 15 residues. The germline V gene encodes CDR1 MNHNY and CDR2 SVGAGI (reference sequence). V gave up 2 bases and J gave up 2 bases, with 13 bases separating them.

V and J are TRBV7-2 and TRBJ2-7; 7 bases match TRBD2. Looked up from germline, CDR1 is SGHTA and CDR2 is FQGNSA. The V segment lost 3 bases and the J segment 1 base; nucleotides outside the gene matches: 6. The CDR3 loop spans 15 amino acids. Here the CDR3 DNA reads TGTGCCAGCAGCTTTCTAAGCGGGATGTCCTACGAGCAGTACTTC. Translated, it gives CASSFLSGMSYEQYF.

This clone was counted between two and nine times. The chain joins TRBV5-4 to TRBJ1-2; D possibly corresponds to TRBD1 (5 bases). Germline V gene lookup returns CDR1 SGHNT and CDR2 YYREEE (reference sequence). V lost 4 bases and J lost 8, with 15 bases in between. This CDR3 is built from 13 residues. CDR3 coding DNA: TGTGCCAGCAGCGACGAGGGGTTCGACGGCTACACCTTC. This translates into CASSDEGFDGYTF. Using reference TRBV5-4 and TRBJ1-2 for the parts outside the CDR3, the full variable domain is ETGVTQSPTHLIKTRGQQVTLRCSSQSGHNTVSWYQQALGQGPQFIFQYYREEENGRGNFPPRFSGLQFPNYSSELNVNALELDDSALYLCASSDEGFDGYTFGSGTRLTVV.

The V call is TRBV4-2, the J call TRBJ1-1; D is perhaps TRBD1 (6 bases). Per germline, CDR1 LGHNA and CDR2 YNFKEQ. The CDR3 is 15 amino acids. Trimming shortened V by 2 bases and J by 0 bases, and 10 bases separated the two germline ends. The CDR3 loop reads CASSQPTGLNTEAFF. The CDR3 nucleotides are TGTGCCAGCAGCCAACCGACAGGCCTGAACACTGAAGCTTTCTTT.

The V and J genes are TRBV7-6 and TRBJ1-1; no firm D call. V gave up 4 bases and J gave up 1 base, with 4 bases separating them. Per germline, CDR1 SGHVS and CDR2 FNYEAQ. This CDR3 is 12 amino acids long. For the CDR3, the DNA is TGTGCCAGCAGCTATGAGAACACTGAAGCTTTCTTT. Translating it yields CASSYENTEAFF.

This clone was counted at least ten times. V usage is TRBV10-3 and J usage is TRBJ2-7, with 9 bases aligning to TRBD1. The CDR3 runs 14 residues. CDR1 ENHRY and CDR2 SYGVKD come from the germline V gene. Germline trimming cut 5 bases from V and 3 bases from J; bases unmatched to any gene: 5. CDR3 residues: CAISRPGQGYEQYF. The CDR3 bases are TGTGCCATCAGTAGACCGGGACAGGGCTACGAGCAGTACTTC.

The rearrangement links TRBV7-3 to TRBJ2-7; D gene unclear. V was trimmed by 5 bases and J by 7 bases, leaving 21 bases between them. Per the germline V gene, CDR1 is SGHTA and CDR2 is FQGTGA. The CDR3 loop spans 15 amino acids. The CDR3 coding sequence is TGTGCCAGCAGCCCTATGGGGTTGGGTCATCAAGAGCAGTACTTC. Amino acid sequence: CASSPMGLGHQEQYF.

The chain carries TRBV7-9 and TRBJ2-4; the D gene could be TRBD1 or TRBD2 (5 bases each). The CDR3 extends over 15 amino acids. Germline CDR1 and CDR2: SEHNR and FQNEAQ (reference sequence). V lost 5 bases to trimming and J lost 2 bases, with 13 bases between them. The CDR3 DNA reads TGTGCCAGCAGCCACACCGGGACGTCCAAAAACATTCAGTACTTC. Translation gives CASSHTGTSKNIQYF. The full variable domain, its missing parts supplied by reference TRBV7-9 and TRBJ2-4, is DTGVSQNPRHKITKRGQNVTFRCDPISEHNRLYWYRQTLGQGPEFLTYFQNEAQLEKSRLLSDRFSAERPKGSFSTLEIQRTEQGDSAMYLCASSHTGTSKNIQYFGAGTRLSVL.

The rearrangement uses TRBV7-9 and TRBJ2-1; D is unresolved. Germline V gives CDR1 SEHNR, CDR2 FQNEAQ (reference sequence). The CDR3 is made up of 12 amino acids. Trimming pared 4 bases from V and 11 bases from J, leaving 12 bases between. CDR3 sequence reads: CASSSPGHQQFF. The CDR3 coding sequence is TGTGCCAGCAGCTCCCCTGGGCACCAGCAGTTCTTC.

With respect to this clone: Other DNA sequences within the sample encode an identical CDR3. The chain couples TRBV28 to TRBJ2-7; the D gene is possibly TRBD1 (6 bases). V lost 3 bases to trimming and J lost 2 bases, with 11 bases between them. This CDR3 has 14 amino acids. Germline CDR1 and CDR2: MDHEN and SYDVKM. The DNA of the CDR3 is TGTGCCAGCAGTTTGTCAGGACAGACCTACGAGCAGTACTTC. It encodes CASSLSGQTYEQYF.

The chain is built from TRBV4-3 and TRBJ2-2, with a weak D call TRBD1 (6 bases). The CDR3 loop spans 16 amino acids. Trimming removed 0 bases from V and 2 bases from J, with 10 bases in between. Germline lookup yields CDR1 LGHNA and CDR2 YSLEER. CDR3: CASSQDGGQNTGELFF. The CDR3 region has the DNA TGCGCCAGCAGCCAAGATGGGGGCCAAAACACCGGGGAGCTGTTTTTT.

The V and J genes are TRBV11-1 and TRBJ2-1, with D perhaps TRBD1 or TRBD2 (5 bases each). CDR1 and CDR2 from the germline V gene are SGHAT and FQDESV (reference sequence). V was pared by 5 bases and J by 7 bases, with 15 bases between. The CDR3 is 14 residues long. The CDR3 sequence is CASSQGTSPNEQFF. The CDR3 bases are TGTGCCAGCAGCCAAGGGACCTCCCCGAATGAGCAGTTCTTC.

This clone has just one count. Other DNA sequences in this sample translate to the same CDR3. The CDR3: CASSASGSYNEQFF. DNA for the CDR3: TGTGCCAGCAGTGCTAGCGGGTCCTACAATGAGCAGTTCTTC. The chain recombines TRBV6-4 with TRBJ2-1, with TRBD2 matching 8 bases. There are 14 residues in the CDR3. Germline V gene lookup returns CDR1 MRHNA and CDR2 SNTAGT. The V segment lost 4 bases and the J segment 1 base; nucleotides outside the gene matches: 0.

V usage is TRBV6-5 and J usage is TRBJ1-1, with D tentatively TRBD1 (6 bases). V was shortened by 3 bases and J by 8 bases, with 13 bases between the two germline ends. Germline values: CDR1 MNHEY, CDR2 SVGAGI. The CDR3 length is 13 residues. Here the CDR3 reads CASSYTQGSEAFF. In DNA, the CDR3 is TGTGCCAGCAGTTATACACAGGGTTCAGAAGCTTTCTTT.

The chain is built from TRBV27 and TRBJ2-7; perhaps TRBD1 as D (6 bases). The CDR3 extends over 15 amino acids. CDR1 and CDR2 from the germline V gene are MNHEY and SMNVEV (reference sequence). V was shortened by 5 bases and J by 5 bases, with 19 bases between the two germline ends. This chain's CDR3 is CASSPVQGPRNEQYF. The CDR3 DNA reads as TGTGCCAGCAGTCCCGTACAGGGCCCCCGCAACGAGCAGTACTTC.

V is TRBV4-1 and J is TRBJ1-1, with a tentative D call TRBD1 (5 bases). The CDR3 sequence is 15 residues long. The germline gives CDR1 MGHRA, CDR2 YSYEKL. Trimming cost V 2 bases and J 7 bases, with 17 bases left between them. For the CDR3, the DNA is TGCGCCAGCAGCCAATTCCCTACCACGGGACTTGAAGCTTTCTTT. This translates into CASSQFPTTGLEAFF.

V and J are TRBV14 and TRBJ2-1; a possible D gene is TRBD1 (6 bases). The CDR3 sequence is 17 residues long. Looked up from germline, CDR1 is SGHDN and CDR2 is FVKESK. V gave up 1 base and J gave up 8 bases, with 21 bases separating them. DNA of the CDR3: TGTGCCAGCAGCCAAGGTCAGGGGTGGGGGTTACAGGATGAGCAGTTCTTC. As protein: CASSQGQGWGLQDEQFF.

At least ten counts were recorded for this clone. The CDR3 here is CSVGTSGLKQFF. As DNA, the CDR3 is TGCAGCGTTGGGACTAGCGGGTTAAAGCAGTTCTTC. The chain is built from TRBV29-1 and TRBJ2-1; 11 bases are shared with TRBD2. V was clipped by 4 bases and J by 11 bases; unmatched bases: 4. Germline CDR1 and CDR2: SQVTM and ANQGSEA. The CDR3 runs to 12 residues.

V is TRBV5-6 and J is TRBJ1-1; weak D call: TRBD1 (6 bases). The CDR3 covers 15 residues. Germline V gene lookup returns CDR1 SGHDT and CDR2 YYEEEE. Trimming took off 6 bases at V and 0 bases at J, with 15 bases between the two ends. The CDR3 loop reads CASTVGGSLNTEAFF. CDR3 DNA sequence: TGTGCCAGCACCGTAGGGGGGTCCTTGAACACTGAAGCTTTCTTT.

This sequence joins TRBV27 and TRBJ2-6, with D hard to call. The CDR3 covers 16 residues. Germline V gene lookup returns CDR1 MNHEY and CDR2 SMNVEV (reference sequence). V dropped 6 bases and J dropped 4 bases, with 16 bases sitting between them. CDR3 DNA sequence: TGTGCCAGCAGCCCATACGGTGAGAAAGGGGCCAACGTCCTGACTTTC. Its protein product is CASSPYGEKGANVLTF.